The next 12 T cell receptor beta chains were all read from a single sample in a study of blood T cell repertoires in COVID-19. Produced via immunoSEQ multiplex PCR; TCRdb's table is partial and in-frame only. The sample has 150,000 to 200,000 clones, roughly four fifths seen once; the top ten hold 4.5% to 5.5%. Sequencing was carried out using peripheral blood. These receptors were taken from a woman aged 25 to 39 with acute or convalescent COVID-19.

This clone was seen only a few times. The V and J genes are TRBV3-1 (or the pseudogene TRBV3-2) and TRBJ1-1, with D possibly TRBD1 on 6 matching bases. The ends were cut back, 2 bases at V and 1 base at J, with 14 bases in the middle. Germline CDR1 is LGHDT and CDR2 is YNNKEL (reference sequence). The CDR3 has 16 residues. The DNA of the CDR3 is TGTGCCAGCAGCCAACAGGGGTGGTATGCGAACACTGAAGCTTTCTTT. Protein: CASSQQGWYANTEAFF.

The chain is built from TRBV29-1 and TRBJ1-4; D is unclear. V gave up 3 bases and J gave up 4 bases, with 12 bases separating them. CDR1 SQVTM and CDR2 ANQGSEA come from the germline V gene. This CDR3 is 14 amino acids long. CDR3 in DNA: TGCAGCGTTGATCAGGAGGGATATAATGAAAAACTGTTTTTT. Its protein is CSVDQEGYNEKLFF.

The V and J genes are TRBV4-3 and TRBJ2-4; maybe TRBD2 (6 bases). Trimming took 0 bases from V and 8 from J, leaving 8 bases between them. This CDR3 spans 13 amino acids. Germline CDR1 reads LGHNA; CDR2 reads YSLEER. This CDR3 is CASSQDGGDIQYF. DNA of the CDR3: TGCGCCAGCAGCCAAGACGGAGGGGACATTCAGTACTTC.

V gene TRBV9 combines with J gene TRBJ2-3; TRBD2 aligns across 11 bases. This CDR3 spans 18 amino acids. Germline-derived CDR1 and CDR2 are SGDLS and YYNGEE. Losses at the gene ends were 4 bases for V and 6 bases for J; bases not matched to a gene: 16. The CDR3 DNA sequence: TGTGCCAGCAGCCCAGAAGGGTTAGCGGGGGGGCTTCCCGATACGCAGTATTTT. It is translated as CASSPEGLAGGLPDTQYF.

This clone came up a few times. This chain links TRBV27 with TRBJ1-6; the D is unclear. The CDR3 runs to 15 residues. Germline V gene lookup returns CDR1 MNHEY and CDR2 SMNVEV (reference sequence). Trimming pared 0 bases from V and 14 bases from J, leaving 17 bases between. The CDR3 protein is CASSLSRGGISSLHF. CDR3 in DNA: TGTGCCAGCAGTTTATCGCGCGGTGGCATTTCGTCCCTCCACTTT.

The chain uses TRBV6-6 and TRBJ1-1; D is possibly TRBD1 (6 bases). Per the germline V gene, CDR1 is MNHNY and CDR2 is SVGAGI (reference sequence). Trimming removed 7 bases at V and 4 bases at J, with 19 bases between. This CDR3 spans 15 amino acids. CDR3 DNA sequence: TGTGCCAGCACCTACGGGGGGGCCGGGTTCACTGAAGCTTTCTTT. Translation gives CASTYGGAGFTEAFF.

J is TRBJ1-1 and V is TRBV5-1; D ambiguous. The V end lost 0 bases, the J end lost 3 bases, and 6 bases lay between the germline ends. CDR1 is SGHRS and CDR2 is YFSETQ in the germline V gene. The CDR3 has 13 residues. CDR3 coding DNA: TGCGCCAGCAGCTTGGGGACTCACACTGAAGCTTTCTTT. It is translated as CASSLGTHTEAFF.

CDR3 sequence (DNA): TGTGCCAGCAGCCGGGACAGGGCCTATGGCTACACCTTC. This encodes CASSRDRAYGYTF. This chain connects TRBV5-6 to TRBJ1-2; 9 bases agree with TRBD1. The CDR3 has 13 amino acids. Germline values: CDR1 SGHDT, CDR2 YYEEEE. J lost 4 bases, V lost 4 bases, and 2 bases had no gene match.

This clone was observed a handful of times. V and J are TRBV29-1 and TRBJ1-1; D is perhaps TRBD1 (6 bases). This CDR3 region has 14 residues. From germline, CDR1 is SQVTM and CDR2 ANQGSEA. The V gene lost 3 bases and the J gene lost 4 bases, with 15 bases spanning the gap. The CDR3 sequence: CSVDETGRVTEAFF. CDR3 nucleotides: TGCAGCGTTGATGAGACAGGTCGGGTCACTGAAGCTTTCTTT.

V gene TRBV18 combines with J gene TRBJ2-7; D is ambiguous. The CDR3 spans 14 residues. V was shortened by 2 bases and J by 7 bases, with 15 bases between the two germline ends. CDR1 KGHSH and CDR2 LQKENI come from the germline V gene. CDR3 protein: CASSPGHSLLEQYF. In nucleotides, the CDR3 is TGTGCCAGCTCACCAGGCCATTCTCTACTAGAGCAGTACTTC. The variable domain in full, completed from reference TRBV18 and TRBJ2-7, reads NAGVMQNPRHLVRRRGQEARLRCSPMKGHSHVYWYRQLPEEGLKFMVYLQKENIIDESGMPKERFSAEFPKEGPSILRIQQVVRGDSAAYFCASSPGHSLLEQYFGPGTRLTVT.

This sequence joins TRBV6-2 or TRBV6-3 and TRBJ2-5; 7 bases match TRBD2. The V segment lost 5 bases and the J segment 1 base; nucleotides outside the gene matches: 10. The CDR3 has 16 residues. The germline gives CDR1 MNHEY, CDR2 SVGEGT. The CDR3 reads CASSVRGVGIQETQYF. The CDR3 DNA reads as TGTGCCAGCAGTGTTCGGGGGGTGGGGATCCAAGAGACCCAGTACTTC.

The rearrangement joins TRBV5-6 to TRBJ2-3; 9 bases are a match to TRBD2. Losses at the gene ends were 0 bases for V and 3 bases for J; bases not matched to a gene: 5. This CDR3 spans 16 amino acids. Germline V lookup: CDR1 SGHDT, CDR2 YYEEEE. The CDR3 is CASSLVSGRWTDTQYF. DNA of the CDR3: TGTGCCAGCAGCTTGGTTAGCGGGAGATGGACAGATACGCAGTATTTT. Complete variable domain (other parts from reference TRBV5-6 and TRBJ2-3): DAGVTQSPTHLIKTRGQQVTLRCSPKSGHDTVSWYQQALGQGPQFIFQYYEEEERQRGNFPDRFSGHQFPNYSSELNVNALLLGDSALYLCASSLVSGRWTDTQYFGPGTRLTVL.